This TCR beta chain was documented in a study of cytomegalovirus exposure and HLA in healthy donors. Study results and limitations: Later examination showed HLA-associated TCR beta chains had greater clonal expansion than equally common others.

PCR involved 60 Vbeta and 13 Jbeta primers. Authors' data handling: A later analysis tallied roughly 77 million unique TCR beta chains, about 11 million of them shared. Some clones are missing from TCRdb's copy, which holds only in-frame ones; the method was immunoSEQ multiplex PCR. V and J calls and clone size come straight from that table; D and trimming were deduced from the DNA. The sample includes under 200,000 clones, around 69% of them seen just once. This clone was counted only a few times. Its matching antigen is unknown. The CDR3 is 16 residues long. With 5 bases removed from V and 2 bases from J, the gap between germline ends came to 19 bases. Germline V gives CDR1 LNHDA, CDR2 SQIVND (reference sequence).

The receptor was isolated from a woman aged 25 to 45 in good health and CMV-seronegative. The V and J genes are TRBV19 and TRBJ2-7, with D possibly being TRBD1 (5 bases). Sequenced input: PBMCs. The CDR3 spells CASSATPGHSAYEQYF. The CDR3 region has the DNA TGTGCCAGTAGTGCGACACCAGGACATTCAGCCTACGAGCAGTACTTC. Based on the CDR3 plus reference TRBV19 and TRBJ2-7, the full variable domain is DGGITQSPKYLFRKEGQNVTLSCEQNLNHDAMYWYRQDPGQGLRLIYYSQIVNDFQKGDIAEGYSVSREKKESFPLTVTSAQKNPTAFYLCASSATPGHSAYEQYFGPGTRLTVT.